The clone carrying this TCR beta chain appeared many times. Antigen specificity is unknown. This sample stems from a study of post-analysis software for immune sequencing data. Notes on the study in general: Strong co-clustering by F measure was seen for same-batch samples.

TCR beta cDNA libraries included unique molecular identifiers. It was from roughly 0.93 to 9.6 million T cells that some 500,000 cDNA molecules came. TCRdb re-derived calls from the PCR reads in MiXCR, one entry per CDR3 protein. Found here are around 260,000 distinct CDR3 sequences, less than 40% of them singletons; the top ten hold roughly 4.8%. Sequencing was performed on blood. The TCR was taken from a girl aged 5 to 17 with multiple sclerosis.

The CDR3, as DNA: TGCGCCAGCAGCCACACTAGCCGGAGCTCCAATGAGCAGTTCTTC. Translating it yields CASSHTSRSSNEQFF. The V gene is TRBV4-3, the J gene TRBJ2-1; maybe TRBD2 (6 bases). This CDR3 spans 15 amino acids. Germline V gives CDR1 LGHNA, CDR2 YSLEER. V shed 3 bases and J shed 6 bases, with 15 bases lying between them.